This section outlines one T cell receptor (beta chain) sequence together with its context. As yet, its antigen is unknown. The data were obtained in a study of cytomegalovirus exposure and HLA in healthy donors. On the study more broadly: Of about 400 genotyped donors, about 80% clustered with self-reported Caucasian donors. Points from the study as a whole: Some TCR beta chains (roughly 150 of them) were listed as cytomegalovirus-associated.

Primers for the PCR totalled 60 Vbeta and 13 Jbeta. The protocol was immunoSEQ multiplex PCR, while the TCRdb copy is restricted to in-frame clones and leaves out a portion. The table shows some 180,000 clones, with under 85% occurring only once. The sequencing input was PBMCs. The clonotype comes from a male donor in good health and CMV-seronegative.

The CDR3 protein is CASSISSGGDYGYTF. CDR3 nucleotide sequence: TGTGCCAGTAGTATTTCGTCCGGGGGAGACTATGGCTACACCTTC. The rearrangement uses TRBV19 and TRBJ1-2, with D possibly TRBD1 on 5 matching bases. CDR3 length equals 15 residues. Germline V gene sequence: CDR1 LNHDA, CDR2 SQIVND (reference sequence). The germline V and J ends were trimmed by 3 bases and 3 bases, with 14 bases remaining between them.